A single sample is the source of the 6 T cell receptor beta chains below, sequenced in a study of blood T cells in healthy people across ages. Combining a sample-barcoded 5' primer with a J-beta primer mix, a second PCR ran for roughly 7 to 11 cycles. TCRdb re-analysed the 5' RACE reads in MiXCR, keeping a single row per CDR3 protein. In the table there are about 640,000 distinct CDR3 sequences, approximately 59% of which are singletons. Sequencing used blood. Receptors originate from a man aged 55-75 years in good health.

This chain joins TRBV12-3 or TRBV12-4 and TRBJ2-5; weak D call: TRBD1 (6 bases). V shed 3 bases and J shed 4 bases, with 15 bases lying between them. This CDR3 comprises 15 residues. Here the CDR3 reads CASSFEGVPGETQYF. The CDR3 nucleotides are TGTGCCAGCAGTTTCGAGGGGGTCCCAGGAGAGACCCAGTACTTC.

This clonotype was seen a handful of times. The V call is TRBV7-9, the J call TRBJ2-7; either TRBD1 or TRBD2 may supply D (5 bases each). Germline assignment: CDR1 SEHNR and CDR2 FQNEAQ (reference sequence). The CDR3 is made up of 17 amino acids. V was pared by 5 bases and J by 8 bases, with 28 bases between. The CDR3 region has the DNA TGTGCCAGCAGCCAAAGGAGTGGGGGACCCCTCACTACGAAGCAGTACTTC. Protein: CASSQRSGGPLTTKQYF.

As for this clonotype: At one end the junction does not follow the germline gene, possibly because of a read error. In nucleotides, the CDR3 is TGTACCAGCAGCCCCCGGGGGGGCAATCAGCCCCAGCATTTT. Its protein product is CTSSPRGGNQPQHF. The gene calls are TRBV3-1 and TRBJ1-5; D may be TRBD1 (5 bases). The germline V gene has CDR1 LGHDT and CDR2 YNNKEL (reference sequence). The CDR3 has 14 residues.

J is TRBJ1-1 and V is TRBV28; TRBD1 matches at 10 bases. The germline V gene has CDR1 MDHEN and CDR2 SYDVKM. V lost 4 bases to trimming and J lost 3 bases; unmatched junction nucleotides: 2. The CDR3 loop spans 14 amino acids. As DNA, the CDR3 is TGTGCCAGCAGTTCCGGACAGGGGGACACTGAAGCTTTCTTT. Its protein product is CASSSGQGDTEAFF.

Here the CDR3 reads CASSDGDNYGYTF. For the CDR3, the DNA is TGTGCCAGCAGCGATGGGGATAACTATGGCTACACCTTC. The rearrangement joins TRBV7-8 to TRBJ1-2; D gene uncertain. The CDR3 loop spans 13 amino acids. Germline V CDR1 and CDR2: SGHVS, FQNEAQ. V was pared by 5 bases and J by 1 base, with 8 bases between.

This clonotype came up a few times. CDR3 residues: CSASVRGYEQYF. CDR3 sequence (DNA): TGCAGTGCTAGCGTACGGGGTTACGAGCAGTACTTC. The chain is built from TRBV20-1 and TRBJ2-7; a possible D gene is TRBD2 (5 bases). Germline CDR1 reads DFQATT; CDR2 reads SNEGSKA (reference sequence). V was cut by 3 bases and J by 4 bases, with 10 bases left in between. The CDR3 runs 12 residues.